This TCR beta chain appears in the sequencing data of a study of blood T cells in healthy people across ages (dated by TCRdb to about 2015). Study-level background: In model experiments, template switching captured about one uniquely barcoded TCR beta cDNA molecule for every two T cells. To track age-related changes in TCR beta repertoire diversity, the study relied on deep sequencing normalized with unique cDNA molecular identifiers. The donors were split into four age groups: young (average around 15 years), middle-aged (39), aged (approximately 59) and long-lived (roughly 80). To avoid experimental bias, donors of different ages were randomly spread across the sequencing lanes. The study analyzed two additional independent replicas of 1 million unique cDNA reads from the same blood draw for two donors, one aged 18 to 30 and one aged 80 or older. What the research found in general, with its limitations: The percentage of naive T cells measured by flow cytometry correlated strongly with observed TCR beta diversity. Compared with the aged group, the long-lived group had more naive CD4+ T cells, fewer expanded clones and increased TCR diversity, suggesting age selection. Observed TCR beta diversity per million T cells fell roughly linearly with age, and a significant reduction was already apparent by age around 44. Bulk unsorted PBMC profiling prevented conclusive comparison of naive and antigen-experienced compartments. Estimates of total diversity based on one million sequenced T cells were regarded as lower bounds and as underestimates. Donor CMV infection status was unknown, potentially confounding age-related changes in expanded clonotypes.

This clonotype was detected only a few times. This clone's antigen is unknown. There are no base qualities to consult, and no much larger clone falls within one base. The library was obtained by 5' RACE. Sequencing used an Illumina HiSeq 2500. A second PCR of about 7 to 12 cycles was run with a J-beta primer mix and a sample-barcoded 5' primer. Each TCR beta cDNA molecule received a unique molecular identifier from a template-switch 5' adaptor carrying 12 random nucleotides. Each sample yielded at least 2.5 million CDR3-containing paired-end reads. First-strand cDNA synthesis was performed from all RNA using the Mint cDNA synthesis kit, with priming by a TRBC-specific oligonucleotide. After uracil-DNA glycosylase treatment, a first 18-cycle PCR used universal primers M1SS and BC2_uni_R on all cDNA. The published analysis was carried out like this. Each sample was normalized by randomly selecting 1 million high-quality reads, each carrying a distinct molecular identifier. Reads sharing molecular identifiers were discarded rather than binned into consensus sequences. CDR3 identification, clonotype clustering and error correction used MiTCR with a Q25 quality threshold and the strictest error-elimination algorithm. A nonparametric unseen species model with Euler transformation was used to estimate lower-bound total TCR beta diversity. TCRdb trimmed public reads at Q25 via fastp, called clones via MiXCR and kept in-frame beta chains. A single entry per CDR3 protein holds the most common genes and DNA from its merged rows. The V and J calls follow TCRdb's processing rather than the paper's. This sample has fewer than 2,000,000 distinct CDR3 sequences in its table, and about 35% of those were observed once. Together, the top ten hold approximately 10% of the sample.

The donors were about 40 Caucasian individuals from Russia, aged roughly 6 to 100 years, who were systemically healthy. Roughly 11 milliliters of peripheral blood were drawn from each donor into EDTA-treated Vacutainer tubes. Ficoll-Paque density-gradient centrifugation was used to isolate PBMCs, with at least 7 million per sample. Trizol reagent was used to extract total RNA from PBMCs, with at least 5 micrograms per sample. The percentages of naive CD45RAhigh/CD27high T cells were determined by flow cytometry on a PBMC aliquot from every donor. As encoded in the germline V gene, CDR1 is SGDLS while CDR2 is YYNGEE. Spanning cysteine to phenylalanine, the CDR3 consists of 13 amino acids. Here the CDR3 DNA is all that survives: 39 bases in frame from base 1. V lost 4 bases and J lost 10 bases; the stretch between them is 15 bases long.

The sequence links TRBV9 to TRBJ2-1, with no confident D gene call. Specimen: blood. This TCR came from a young woman in good health. The bases are TGTGCCAGCAGCCCCGGAACCAGCGTGGAGCAGTTCTTC. This gives the protein CASSPGTSVEQFF.